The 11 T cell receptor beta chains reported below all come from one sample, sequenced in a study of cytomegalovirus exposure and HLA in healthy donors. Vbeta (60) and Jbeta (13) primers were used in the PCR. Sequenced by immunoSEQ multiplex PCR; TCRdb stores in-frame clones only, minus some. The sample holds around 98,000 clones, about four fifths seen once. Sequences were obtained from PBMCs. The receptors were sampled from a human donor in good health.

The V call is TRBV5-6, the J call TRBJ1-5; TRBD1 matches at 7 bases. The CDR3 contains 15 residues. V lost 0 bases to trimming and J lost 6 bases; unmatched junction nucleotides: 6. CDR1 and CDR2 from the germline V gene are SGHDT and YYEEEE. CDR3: CASSLAGGTGQPQHF. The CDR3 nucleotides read TGTGCCAGCAGCTTGGCAGGGGGTACGGGTCAGCCCCAGCATTTT.

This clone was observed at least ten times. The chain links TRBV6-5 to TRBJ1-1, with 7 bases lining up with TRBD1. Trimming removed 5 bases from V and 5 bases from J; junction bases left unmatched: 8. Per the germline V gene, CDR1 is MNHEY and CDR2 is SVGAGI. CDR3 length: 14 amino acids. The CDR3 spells CASSKRQGPTEAFF. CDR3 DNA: TGTGCCAGCAGTAAACGACAGGGTCCAACTGAAGCTTTCTTT.

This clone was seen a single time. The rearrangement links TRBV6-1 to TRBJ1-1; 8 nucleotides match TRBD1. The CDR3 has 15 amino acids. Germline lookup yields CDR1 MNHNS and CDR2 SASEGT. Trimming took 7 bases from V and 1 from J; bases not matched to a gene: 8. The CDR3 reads CASTLHRGKNTEAFF. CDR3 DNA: TGTGCCAGCACTCTCCACAGGGGGAAGAACACTGAAGCTTTCTTT.

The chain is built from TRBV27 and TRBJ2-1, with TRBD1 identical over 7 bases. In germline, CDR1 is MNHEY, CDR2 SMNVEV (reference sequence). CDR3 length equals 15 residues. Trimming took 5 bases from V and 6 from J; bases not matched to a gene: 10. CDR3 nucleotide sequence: TGTGCCAGCAGTCTACCGGGACAGAAACTCAATGAGCAGTTCTTC. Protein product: CASSLPGQKLNEQFF.

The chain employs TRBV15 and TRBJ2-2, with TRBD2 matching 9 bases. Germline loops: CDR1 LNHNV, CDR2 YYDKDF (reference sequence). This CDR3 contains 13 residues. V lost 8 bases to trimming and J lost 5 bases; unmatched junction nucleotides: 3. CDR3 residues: CATGREGTGELFF. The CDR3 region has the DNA TGTGCCACCGGGCGGGAGGGGACCGGGGAGCTGTTTTTT. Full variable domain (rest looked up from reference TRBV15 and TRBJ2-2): DAMVIQNPRYQVTQFGKPVTLSCSQTLNHNVMYWYQQKSSQAPKLLFHYYDKDFNNEADTPDNFQSRRPNTSFCFLDIRSPGLGDTAMYLCATGREGTGELFFGEGSRLTVL.

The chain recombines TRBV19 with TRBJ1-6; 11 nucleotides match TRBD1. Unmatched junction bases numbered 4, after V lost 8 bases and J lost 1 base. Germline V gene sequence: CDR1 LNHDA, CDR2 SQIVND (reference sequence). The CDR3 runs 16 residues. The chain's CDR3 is CASQGTGGSYNSPLHF. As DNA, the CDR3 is TGTGCCAGTCAAGGGACAGGGGGGTCCTATAATTCACCCCTCCACTTT.

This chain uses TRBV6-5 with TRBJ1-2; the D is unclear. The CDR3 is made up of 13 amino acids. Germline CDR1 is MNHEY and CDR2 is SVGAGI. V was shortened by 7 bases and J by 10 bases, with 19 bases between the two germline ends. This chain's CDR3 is CASKRGVADPYTF. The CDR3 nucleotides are TGTGCCAGCAAGCGCGGGGTGGCAGACCCCTACACCTTC.

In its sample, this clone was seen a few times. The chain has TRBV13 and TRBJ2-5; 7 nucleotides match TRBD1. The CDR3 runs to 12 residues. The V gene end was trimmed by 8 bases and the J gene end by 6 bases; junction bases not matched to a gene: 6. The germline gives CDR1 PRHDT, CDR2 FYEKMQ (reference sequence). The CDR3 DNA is TGTGCCAGCCGACAGGGTGCGCAGACCCAGTACTTC. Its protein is CASRQGAQTQYF. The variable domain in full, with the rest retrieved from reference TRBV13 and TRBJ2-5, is AAGVIQSPRHLIKEKRETATLKCYPIPRHDTVYWYQQGPGQDPQFLISFYEKMQSDKGSIPDRFSAQQFSDYHSELNMSSLELGDSALYFCASRQGAQTQYFGPGTRLLVL.

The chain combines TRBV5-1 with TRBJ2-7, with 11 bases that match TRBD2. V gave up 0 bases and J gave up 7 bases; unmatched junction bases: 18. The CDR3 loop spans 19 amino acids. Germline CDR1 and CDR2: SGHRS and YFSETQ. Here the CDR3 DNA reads TGCGCCAGCAGCTTGGTGGCTAGCGGGGGGACCAGTTCAGGAGCGGAGCAGTACTTC. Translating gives CASSLVASGGTSSGAEQYF.

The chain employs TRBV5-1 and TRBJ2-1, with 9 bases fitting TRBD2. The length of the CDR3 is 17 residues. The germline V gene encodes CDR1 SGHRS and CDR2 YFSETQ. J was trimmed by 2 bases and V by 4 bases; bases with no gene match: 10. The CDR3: CASSPRWTSAAYNEQFF. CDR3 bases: TGCGCCAGCAGCCCCCGATGGACTAGCGCAGCCTACAATGAGCAGTTCTTC.

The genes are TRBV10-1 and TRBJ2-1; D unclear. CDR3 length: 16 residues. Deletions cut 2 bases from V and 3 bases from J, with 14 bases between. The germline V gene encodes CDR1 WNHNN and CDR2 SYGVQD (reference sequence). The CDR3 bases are TGCGCCAGCAGTGAGGCCCGGGTGCCCCTCTACAATGAGCAGTTCTTC. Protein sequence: CASSEARVPLYNEQFF.